The clone carrying this T cell receptor (beta chain) was seen many times. A sample-barcoded 5' primer and a J-beta primer mix were used in a second PCR of roughly 7 to 11 cycles. TCRdb re-derived calls from the 5' RACE reads in MiXCR, one entry per CDR3 protein. The sample yields 600,000 to 850,000 distinct CDR3 sequences, roughly 43% seen once. The source of the sample is a study of blood T cells in healthy people across ages. The V end lost 5 bases, the J end lost 3 bases, and 19 bases lay between the germline ends. Germline CDR1 and CDR2: SGHTA and FQGNSA. The CDR3 sequence is 16 residues long. The rearrangement links TRBV7-2 to TRBJ2-5; possibly TRBD2 for D (5 bases). The TCR sequence derives from a woman in her sixties or seventies in good health. The material sequenced was blood. The CDR3 sequence is CASSRTRTYGEETQYF. CDR3 in DNA: TGTGCCAGCAGCCGAACACGGACCTACGGGGAAGAGACCCAGTACTTC.